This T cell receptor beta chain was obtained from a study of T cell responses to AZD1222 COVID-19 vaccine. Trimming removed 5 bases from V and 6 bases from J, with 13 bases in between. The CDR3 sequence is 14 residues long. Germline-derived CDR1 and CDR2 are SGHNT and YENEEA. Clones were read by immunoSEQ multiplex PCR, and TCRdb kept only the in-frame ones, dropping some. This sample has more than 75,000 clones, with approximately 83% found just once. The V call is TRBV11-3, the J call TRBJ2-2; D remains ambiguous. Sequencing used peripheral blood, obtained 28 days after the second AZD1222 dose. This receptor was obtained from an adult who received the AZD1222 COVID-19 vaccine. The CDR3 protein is CASSQNRAPGELFF. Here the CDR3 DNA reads TGTGCCAGCAGCCAAAACCGAGCCCCCGGGGAGCTGTTTTTT.